The entry that follows covers one TCR beta chain sequence. What it binds is unknown. This record belongs to a study of PD-1 blockade in mismatch repair-deficient tumors. The CDR3 spans 16 residues. J lost 4 bases, V lost 4 bases, and 10 bases had no gene match. Germline CDR1 reads PRHDT; CDR2 reads FYEKMQ (reference sequence). Clones were read by immunoSEQ multiplex PCR, and TCRdb kept only the in-frame ones, dropping some. The sample records approximately 100,000 clones, 82% being singletons. Study-level results: Rapid post-treatment expansion, then contraction, generally preceding radiologic response, marked tumor-resident clones.

This chain joins TRBV13 and TRBJ1-2; 9 bases match TRBD1. The receptor comes from an adult with mismatch repair-deficient cancer. Source: peripheral blood, taken roughly 35 weeks after starting pembrolizumab. This CDR3 reads CASSSPSGTGPYGYTF. CDR3 DNA: TGTGCCAGCAGCTCCCCATCCGGGACAGGGCCCTATGGCTACACCTTC. Full variable domain (remainder filled in from reference TRBV13 and TRBJ1-2): AAGVIQSPRHLIKEKRETATLKCYPIPRHDTVYWYQQGPGQDPQFLISFYEKMQSDKGSIPDRFSAQQFSDYHSELNMSSLELGDSALYFCASSSPSGTGPYGYTFGSGTRLTVV.